This entry concerns a single TCR beta chain. This clonotype has only a few counts. Its recognized antigen is unknown. The input lacks base qualities; no much larger clone sits a single base away. These data belong to a study of regulatory T cells in long-lasting Graves disease (dated by TCRdb to the early 2020s). About the full investigation: Antithyroid drugs had been taken for less than 3 months by newly diagnosed Graves' disease patients. This study used TCR sequencing and RNA sequencing of peripheral blood to compare persistent Graves' disease patients against newly diagnosed Graves' disease patients. The study took place in China and was registered as a clinical trial. TCR sequencing covered 13 persistent and approximately 20 newly diagnosed Graves' disease patients, some 33 samples in total.

The study at large found these results: Patients with persistent disease shared more public clonotypes (around 2,500) than newly diagnosed patients did (966). Sequencing and analysis were limited to the TCR beta chain. Lower TCR Shannon entropy and fewer highly expanded clones were observed in persistent Graves' disease patients than in newly diagnosed patients, which suggested clonal expansion. Because the primary lesion, thyroid tissue, could not be accessed, the study looked at peripheral blood alone. The authors noted that the small sample size was a limitation that may lower accuracy.

Libraries came from multiplex PCR. Instrument on record: Illumina HiSeq 4000. TCR beta libraries were built with iRepertoire HTBI primers and Arm-PCR amplification of CDR3 regions. PCR products were gel purified before sequencing. As for the authors' bioinformatics: Gene usage analysis of CDR3 amino acid clonotypes used the roughly 60 TRBV and around 14 TRBJ segments found across samples. Filtered high-quality paired reads were merged into contigs using COPE and FqMerger. BLAST was used to align contigs to IMGT TRBV, TRBD and TRBJ reference genes, and CDR3 was defined according to IMGT. Any clonotype with a frequency above 0.1% was classified as a highly expanded clone. Repertoire diversity was measured by Shannon entropy, and V-J evenness by the Gini coefficient. A clonotype was considered public if more than one individual shared it. Using fastp at Q25 and MiXCR, TCRdb reprocessed the public reads and kept productive beta chains. Each entry is one CDR3 protein sequence, shown with its most common DNA and genes. V and J calls and clone size were set by TCRdb, not the authors. This sample is represented by fewer than 650,000 distinct CDR3 sequences; 16% of them were singletons. In total, the top ten clones hold 18% of the sample.

The time point label here, explained by the study, means: newly diagnosed GD, antithyroid drugs for less than 3 months. For both TCR sequencing and RNA sequencing, RNA was extracted from PBMCs in TRIzol. Graves' disease was diagnosed according to American Thyroid Association guidelines. Patients for the study were recruited at an endocrinology department in Xi'an, China. Each patient gave around 9 milliliters of peripheral blood, collected in an EDTA anticoagulant tube. Ficoll Paque Plus density gradient separation was used to isolate PBMCs, and no additional T cell sorting was done. An Agilent 2100 Bioanalyzer and agarose gel were used to assess RNA quality, and a NanoDrop 2000 was used to measure RNA concentration. The same data also contributed to another study, on T cells in Graves' hyperthyroidism and ophthalmopathy. As the second publication notes: Stable Graves' hyperthyroidism was defined as no progression to ophthalmopathy during 18 months of follow-up. Hyperthyroidism patients were newly diagnosed, with disease duration under 2 months, and aged 18 to 65 years. The study excluded patients with uncontrolled infections, other autoimmune diseases, pregnancy or lactation. Clinical symptoms, serum thyroxine and TRAb, thyroid ultrasound, and orbital computed tomography formed the basis for the diagnoses. For the first round of RT-PCR on the TCR CDR3, the HTBI primer set was used together with the Qiagen OneStep RT-PCR kit. Most expanded thyroid clonotypes (frequency above 0.001) were also found in blood, which suggests that blood repertoires may mirror thyroid immune responses. Ophthalmopathy was separated from stable hyperthyroidism by a 13 V-J signature model, with over 85% sensitivity and roughly 84% specificity obtained in cross-validation and 80%/75% obtained in testing. In validation, the model predicted progression to ophthalmopathy with approximately 69% sensitivity and roughly 72% specificity, a median of 6.5 months before onset. A discovery cohort of roughly 100 patients, about 43 with Graves' ophthalmopathy and about 58 with stable Graves' hyperthyroidism, was used to find distinguishing TCR V-J signatures. Prospective prediction of ophthalmopathy was tested in an independent validation cohort consisting of 18 hyperthyroidism patients and over 15 patients who later progressed to ophthalmopathy. For training and testing, the 80 to 100 patients in the discovery cohort were randomly divided in a 7:3 ratio. Thyroid tissue and blood T-cell repertoires from six Graves' hyperthyroidism patients were also compared in the study. After sampling, hyperthyroidism patients received methimazole starting at 30 mg daily, and ophthalmopathy patients received high-dose intravenous methylprednisolone. The libraries were constructed in a second round of multiplex PCR and then size-selected and purified. Paired-end sequencing of the libraries was performed with 100 bp reads on an Illumina HiSeq2000. Raw data were processed with SOAPnuke, discarding reads with adapters, uncalled bases, mean Phred below 15, or no exact constant-primer or identifier match. COPE v1.2.5 was used to merge the high-quality paired reads, and each unique nucleotide sequence was defined as a clonotype. Clonotypes were aligned to IMGT TRBV, TRBD and TRBJ reference segments using MiTCR v1.1. Only V-J combinations with frequency above 0.0001, covering 99% to 99.2% of repertoires, were analysed. A TCS score was defined as the ratio of F50 (clonal expansion) to E x V (chaos), with BLOSUM62-based TCRdist applied between CDR3 peptides within each V-J. Welch's t-statistics and random forest reduced roughly 530 V-J features to roughly 13, which were used in a naive Bayes classifier (R e1071). Sample size was not statistically predetermined, and investigators were not blinded to group allocation. The paper reports TCR Vbeta CDR3 sequencing of 135 peripheral blood samples: approximately 41 ophthalmopathy, around 80 hyperthyroidism and around 17 progressor patients.

This sample comprised peripheral blood mononuclear cells (PBMCs), obtained at new diagnosis, from a patient treated with antithyroid drugs. The sequence was collected from a woman aged 25 to 39 with Graves disease. Donor details come from another sample of the same person, matched by shared clones.

The encoded CDR3 is CASSLASSEFLSSYEQYF. At the DNA level, the sequence is TGCGCCAGCAGCTTGGCATCTAGCGAATTCTTAAGCTCCTACGAGCAGTACTTC. The rearrangement joined TRBV5-1 to TRBJ2-7; TRBD2 could be the D gene, as 6 bases match. The germline V gene gives CDR1 as SGHRS and CDR2 as YFSETQ. V loses 0 bases of germline sequence and J loses 0 bases, and the interval between the two ends is 19 bases. The CDR3 starts with the cysteine, ends with the phenylalanine, and has 18 residues. Only CDR3 DNA is held: 54 bases, read in frame from base 1. The variable domain in full, with residues beyond the CDR3 obtained from the reference TRBV5-1 and TRBJ2-7 genes, is KAGVTQTPRYLIKTRGQQVTLSCSPISGHRSVSWYQQTPGQGLQFLFEYFSETQRNKGNFPGRFSGRQFSNSRSEMNVSTLELGDSALYLCASSLASSEFLSSYEQYFGPGTRLTVT.